One sample yielded the 24 T cell receptor beta chains listed below, sequenced in a study of OX40 agonist ivuxolimab in advanced cancers. The protocol was immunoSEQ multiplex PCR, while the TCRdb copy is restricted to in-frame clones and leaves out a portion. The sample contains around 37,000 clones, roughly 83% of which appear only once. The sequencing used CD4+ or CD8+ T cells sorted from blood, collected in a trial of the OX40 agonist ivuxolimab. These receptors all stem from an adult with an advanced solid tumor such as melanoma, head and neck, liver or kidney cancer.

The chain combines TRBV4-3 with TRBJ2-5; D not resolved. This CDR3 spans 15 amino acids. Per germline, CDR1 LGHNA and CDR2 YSLEER. The germline V and J ends were trimmed by 0 bases and 3 bases, with 11 bases remaining between them. The CDR3 region is CASSQEVLGEETQYF. CDR3 nucleotide sequence: TGCGCCAGCAGCCAAGAGGTCCTCGGAGAAGAGACCCAGTACTTC.

The rearrangement uses TRBV15 and TRBJ2-5; TRBD2 aligns across 7 bases. The germline V gene encodes CDR1 LNHNV and CDR2 YYDKDF (reference sequence). CDR3 length equals 15 residues. V dropped 3 bases and J dropped 2; count of bases not matched to a gene: 6. The CDR3 DNA is TGTGCCACCAGCAGGGGGGAGGGGTTGCAAGAGACCCAGTACTTC. It encodes CATSRGEGLQETQYF.

This chain links TRBV7-6 with TRBJ2-1; a possible D gene is TRBD2 (5 bases). The CDR3 length is 18 residues. Germline lookup yields CDR1 SGHVS and CDR2 FNYEAQ. V dropped 1 base and J dropped 0 bases, with 16 bases sitting between them. The DNA of the CDR3 is TGTGCCAGCAGCTTAGAGGCGGGCGACACGATCTCCTACAATGAGCAGTTCTTC. It translates to CASSLEAGDTISYNEQFF. The full variable domain, its missing parts supplied by reference TRBV7-6 and TRBJ2-1, is GAGVSQSPRYKVTKRGQDVALRCDPISGHVSLYWYRQALGQGPEFLTYFNYEAQQDKSGLPNDRFSAERPEGSISTLTIQRTEQRDSAMYRCASSLEAGDTISYNEQFFGPGTRLTVL.

The genes are TRBV2 and TRBJ1-2; 9 nucleotides line up with TRBD1. The CDR3 has 15 amino acids. The germline V gene encodes CDR1 SNHLY and CDR2 FYNNEI. Losses at the gene ends were 11 bases for V and 4 bases for J; bases not matched to a gene: 14. Written as DNA, the CDR3 is TGTGCCCGAGGTCGGGACAGGGCCGCGGCCTATGGCTACACCTTC. Amino acid sequence: CARGRDRAAAYGYTF.

The chain recombines TRBV30 with TRBJ2-1; weak D call: TRBD1 (6 bases). V was shortened by 1 base and J by 3 bases, with 10 bases between the two germline ends. Germline V gives CDR1 GTSNPN, CDR2 SVGIG (reference sequence). The CDR3 has 14 amino acids. CDR3 sequence reads: CAWSDGQSYNEQFF. The CDR3 region has the DNA TGTGCCTGGAGTGACGGACAGAGCTACAATGAGCAGTTCTTC.

The chain is built from TRBV6-6 and TRBJ1-2; D unresolved. Trimming stripped 6 bases from V and 3 bases from J, with 8 bases between. The length of the CDR3 is 12 residues. Germline CDR1 is MNHNY and CDR2 is SVGAGI (reference sequence). The CDR3 nucleotides are TGTGCCAGCAGGAGGGCGGACTATGGCTACACCTTC. This gives the protein CASRRADYGYTF.

V and J are TRBV27 and TRBJ2-7, with 8 positions matching TRBD1. CDR1 is MNHEY and CDR2 is SMNVEV in the germline V gene (reference sequence). There are 14 residues in the CDR3. The V segment lost 1 base and the J segment 6 bases; nucleotides outside the gene matches: 5. The CDR3 bases are TGTGCCAGCAGTTTATGGGCAGGGGGCTTCGAGCAGTACTTC. Residues: CASSLWAGGFEQYF.

The chain carries TRBV7-8 and TRBJ1-5; the match to TRBD1 covers 7 bases. Trimming at V came to 7 bases and at J to 5 bases, leaving 11 bases not matched to a gene. Looked up from germline, CDR1 is SGHVS and CDR2 is FQNEAQ. The CDR3 runs 15 residues. This CDR3 is CASTEQGSLDQPQHF. The DNA of the CDR3 is TGTGCCAGCACCGAACAGGGGAGTCTCGATCAGCCCCAGCATTTT.

This clone is classed as medium-sized (0.01 to 0.1%). The chain employs TRBV6-1 and TRBJ2-7; 7 bases are shared with TRBD2. This CDR3 has 15 amino acids. Germline-derived CDR1 and CDR2 are MNHNS and SASEGT. The trim removed 0 bases at V and 1 base at J, leaving 3 bases unmatched. The CDR3 DNA is TGTGCCAGCAGTGAAGCTGGGGGAGGGTCCTACGAGCAGTACTTC. Amino acid sequence: CASSEAGGGSYEQYF.

The V and J genes are TRBV25-1 and TRBJ2-2; D is ambiguous. The CDR3 spans 11 residues. The germline CDR1 and CDR2 sequences are MGHDK and SYGVNS. V was clipped by 3 bases and J by 7 bases, with 3 bases between them. The chain's CDR3 is CASSEGGELFF. The CDR3 DNA follows: TGTGCCAGCAGTGAGGGCGGGGAGCTGTTTTTT.

About this clone itself: The germline gene is not matched at one end of the junction; a read error may be the cause. This sequence joins TRBV27 and TRBJ1-2; no definite D call. Germline CDR1 MNHEY, CDR2 SMNVEV (reference sequence). This CDR3 is 16 amino acids long. CDR3 sequence reads: CASRPEGFGAKYGYTF. CDR3 sequence (DNA): TGTGCCAGCAGGCCCGAGGGCTTTGGCGCTAAGTATGGCTACACCTTC.

This clone was recorded only once. This chain connects TRBV7-8 to TRBJ2-3; TRBD2 agrees at 7 bases. This CDR3 region has 15 residues. The germline gives CDR1 SGHVS, CDR2 FQNEAQ. With 2 bases clipped from V and 0 bases from J, the junction kept 2 bases outside the gene matches. CDR3 nucleotides: TGTGCCAGCAGCTTATGGGAGGGTAGCACAGATACGCAGTATTTT. Translation: CASSLWEGSTDTQYF.

This clone was observed a few times. This sequence joins TRBV4-2 and TRBJ1-2; no clear D. Germline CDR1 and CDR2: LGHNA and YNFKEQ. The CDR3 loop spans 14 amino acids. Trimming pared 1 base from V and 1 base from J, leaving 7 bases between. The CDR3 DNA follows: TGTGCCAGCAGCCAAGTAGGAGATAACTATGGCTACACCTTC. Its translation is CASSQVGDNYGYTF.

This clone showed up just once. This sequence joins TRBV7-9 and TRBJ1-2, with TRBD1 as a possible D gene (5 bases). V lost 5 bases, J lost 2 bases, and 9 bases lay in between. The germline CDR1 and CDR2 sequences are SEHNR and FQNEAQ (reference sequence). This CDR3 has 13 amino acids. The CDR3 nucleotides are TGTGCCAGCAGCGGGGACCAAAACTATGGCTACACCTTC. It translates to CASSGDQNYGYTF.

The V and J genes are TRBV5-6 and TRBJ1-6, with D perhaps TRBD1 (5 bases). There are 17 residues in the CDR3. Trimming shortened V by 0 bases and J by 3 bases, and 13 bases separated the two germline ends. Germline loops: CDR1 SGHDT, CDR2 YYEEEE. The DNA of the CDR3 is TGTGCCAGCAGCTTGGTCAACGCAGGGCTCTATAATTCACCCCTCCACTTT. It is translated as CASSLVNAGLYNSPLHF.

In its sample, this clone was seen once. The chain couples TRBV5-4 to TRBJ2-3, with 9 nucleotides matching TRBD1. The CDR3 consists of 15 residues. Germline CDR1 SGHNT, CDR2 YYREEE (reference sequence). V trimming: 7 bases; J trimming: 2 bases; junction bases outside the gene matches: 8. The CDR3 is CASGGGTGSTDTQYF. The CDR3 DNA follows: TGTGCCAGCGGTGGGGGGACAGGGTCCACAGATACGCAGTATTTT.

The chain is built from TRBV28 and TRBJ1-5; D possibly corresponds to TRBD1 (5 bases). The CDR3 totals 14 residues. Looked up from germline, CDR1 is MDHEN and CDR2 is SYDVKM. V lost 3 bases, J lost 5 bases, and 11 bases lay in between. The chain's CDR3 is CASSFGDGHQPQHF. The DNA for the CDR3 is TGTGCCAGCAGTTTTGGGGACGGTCATCAGCCCCAGCATTTT.

V and J are TRBV5-8 and TRBJ2-2, with 8 nucleotides matching TRBD1. V lost 2 bases to trimming and J lost 2 bases; unmatched junction nucleotides: 2. Germline-derived CDR1 and CDR2 are SGHTS and YDEGEE. This CDR3 spans 15 amino acids. CDR3 sequence: CASSLTGGNTGELFF. For the CDR3, the DNA is TGTGCCAGCAGCTTAACAGGGGGAAACACCGGGGAGCTGTTTTTT. Variable domain in full (rest from reference TRBV5-8 and TRBJ2-2): EAGVTQSPTHLIKTRGQQATLRCSPISGHTSVYWYQQALGLGLQFLLWYDEGEERNRGNFPPRFSGRQFPNYSSELNVNALELEDSALYLCASSLTGGNTGELFFGEGSRLTVL.

This rearrangement joins TRBV7-9 to TRBJ2-1; TRBD1 is a possible D gene (5 bases). CDR1 SEHNR and CDR2 FQNEAQ come from the germline V gene (reference sequence). Trimming took off 1 base at V and 7 bases at J, with 8 bases between the two ends. The CDR3 covers 13 residues. CDR3 DNA: TGTGCCAGCAGCTTAGGGGGCTGGAATGAGCAGTTCTTC. Translation: CASSLGGWNEQFF.

The V gene is TRBV15, the J gene TRBJ2-2; D not certain. V lost 0 bases and J 2 bases, leaving 7 bases between the germline ends. The CDR3 has 15 residues. Germline CDR1 is LNHNV and CDR2 is YYDKDF (reference sequence). This chain's CDR3 is CATSRDKGNTGELFF. The DNA for the CDR3 is TGTGCCACCAGCAGAGATAAGGGTAACACCGGGGAGCTGTTTTTT.

In this sample, this clone turned up a few times. The V call is TRBV27, the J call TRBJ2-5; TRBD2 matches 14 bases. Trimming at V came to 6 bases and at J to 4 bases, leaving 7 bases not matched to a gene. CDR1 is MNHEY and CDR2 is SMNVEV in the germline V gene (reference sequence). The CDR3 loop spans 16 amino acids. The CDR3 reads CASSLGLAGERETQYF. DNA for the CDR3: TGTGCCAGCAGCTTGGGACTAGCGGGAGAAAGAGAGACCCAGTACTTC.

In its sample, this clone was seen a few times. J is TRBJ1-6 and V is TRBV4-3; D is possibly TRBD1 (6 bases). Germline V gene lookup returns CDR1 LGHNA and CDR2 YSLEER. The CDR3 sequence is 16 residues long. Trimming cost V 0 bases and J 9 bases, with 15 bases left between them. The CDR3 sequence: CASSQDGEGGGSPLHF. CDR3 nucleotides: TGCGCCAGCAGCCAAGATGGAGAAGGGGGAGGTTCACCCCTCCACTTT.

This chain uses TRBV6-1 with TRBJ1-4; tentative D call: TRBD1 (5 bases). V was trimmed by 7 bases and J by 7 bases, leaving 19 bases between them. Germline CDR1 reads MNHNS; CDR2 reads SASEGT. This CDR3 has 15 amino acids. The CDR3: CASTSQDGGGEKLFF. CDR3 in DNA: TGTGCCAGCACTTCACAGGACGGAGGAGGTGAAAAACTGTTTTTT.

The V gene is TRBV30, the J gene TRBJ2-7; 7 bases line up with TRBD1. V gave up 0 bases and J gave up 6 bases; unmatched junction bases: 17. CDR1 is GTSNPN, CDR2 SVGIG, per germline (reference sequence). This CDR3 is built from 17 residues. The DNA for the CDR3 is TGTGCCTGGAGTGTAAGTCTGTTGAGTGGGACAGCGTCCGAGCAGTACTTC. Translating gives CAWSVSLLSGTASEQYF. The complete variable domain, with remaining parts taken from reference TRBV30 and TRBJ2-7, reads SQTIHQWPATLVQPVGSPLSLECTVEGTSNPNLYWYRQAAGRGLQLLFYSVGIGQISSEVPQNLSASRPQDRQFILSSKKLLLSDSGFYLCAWSVSLLSGTASEQYFGPGTRLTVT.